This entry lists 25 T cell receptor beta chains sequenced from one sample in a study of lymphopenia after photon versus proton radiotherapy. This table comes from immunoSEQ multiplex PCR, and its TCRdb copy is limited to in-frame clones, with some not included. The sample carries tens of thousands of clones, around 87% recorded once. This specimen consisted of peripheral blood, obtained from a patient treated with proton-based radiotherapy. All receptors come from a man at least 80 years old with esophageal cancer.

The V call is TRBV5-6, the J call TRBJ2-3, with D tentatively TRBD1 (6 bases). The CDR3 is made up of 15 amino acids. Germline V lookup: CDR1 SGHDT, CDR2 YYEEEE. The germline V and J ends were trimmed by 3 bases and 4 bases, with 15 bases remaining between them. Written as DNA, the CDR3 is TGTGCCAGCAGCTCAGGGGTACCCAACCCAGATACGCAGTATTTT. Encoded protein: CASSSGVPNPDTQYF. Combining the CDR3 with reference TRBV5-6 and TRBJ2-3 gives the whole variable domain DAGVTQSPTHLIKTRGQQVTLRCSPKSGHDTVSWYQQALGQGPQFIFQYYEEEERQRGNFPDRFSGHQFPNYSSELNVNALLLGDSALYLCASSSGVPNPDTQYFGPGTRLTVL.

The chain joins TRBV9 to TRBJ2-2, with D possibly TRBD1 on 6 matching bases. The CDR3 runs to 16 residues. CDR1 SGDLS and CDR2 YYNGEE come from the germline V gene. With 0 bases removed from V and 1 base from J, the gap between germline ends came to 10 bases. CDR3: CASSVDGGLNTGELFF. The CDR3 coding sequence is TGTGCCAGCAGCGTAGATGGGGGCCTGAACACCGGGGAGCTGTTTTTT.

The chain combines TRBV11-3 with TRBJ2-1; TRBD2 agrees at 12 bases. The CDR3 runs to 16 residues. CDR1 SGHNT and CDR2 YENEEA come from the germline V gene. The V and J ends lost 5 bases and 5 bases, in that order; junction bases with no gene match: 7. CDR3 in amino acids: CASSKRLAGVNNEQFF. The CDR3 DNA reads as TGTGCCAGCAGCAAACGACTAGCGGGAGTAAACAATGAGCAGTTCTTC.

The DNA for the CDR3 is TGCGCCAGCAGCACCAACAGGGGGCAGGGAGAGACCCAGTACTTC. Translating it yields CASSTNRGQGETQYF. The chain combines TRBV5-1 with TRBJ2-5, with TRBD1 identical over 9 bases. The CDR3 contains 15 residues. Per the germline V gene, CDR1 is SGHRS and CDR2 is YFSETQ. After removal of 4 bases from V and 4 bases from J, the junction contained 8 bases not matched to a gene.

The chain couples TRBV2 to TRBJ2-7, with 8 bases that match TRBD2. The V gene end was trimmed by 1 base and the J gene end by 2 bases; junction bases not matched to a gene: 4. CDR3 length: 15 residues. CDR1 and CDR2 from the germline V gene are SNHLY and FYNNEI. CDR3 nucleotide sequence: TGTGCCAGCAGTGAAGAGGGTAGCGGGGCCTACGAGCAGTACTTC. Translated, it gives CASSEEGSGAYEQYF.

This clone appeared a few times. The CDR3 DNA sequence: TGTGCCAGCAGCTTACCCCTCCCCGGGACAGGGGTGCTAAAATCAGCCCAGCATTTT. As protein: CASSLPLPGTGVLKSAQHF. The chain recombines TRBV7-2 with TRBJ1-5; the match to TRBD1 covers 10 bases. CDR1 is SGHTA and CDR2 is FQGNSA in the germline V gene. With 2 bases clipped from V and 11 bases from J, the junction kept 21 bases outside the gene matches. CDR3 length equals 19 residues.

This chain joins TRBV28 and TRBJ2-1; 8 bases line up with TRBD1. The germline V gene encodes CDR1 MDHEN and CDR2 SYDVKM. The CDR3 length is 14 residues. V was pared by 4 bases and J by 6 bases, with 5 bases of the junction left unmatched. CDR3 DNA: TGTGCCAGCAGTTCCCGCAGGGGGCGCAATGAGCAGTTCTTC. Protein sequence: CASSSRRGRNEQFF.

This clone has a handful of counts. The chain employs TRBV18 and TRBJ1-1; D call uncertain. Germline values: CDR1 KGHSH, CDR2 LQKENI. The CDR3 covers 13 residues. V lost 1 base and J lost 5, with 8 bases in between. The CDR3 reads CASSPLGGTEAFF. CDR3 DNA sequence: TGTGCCAGCTCACCACTGGGTGGGACTGAAGCTTTCTTT.

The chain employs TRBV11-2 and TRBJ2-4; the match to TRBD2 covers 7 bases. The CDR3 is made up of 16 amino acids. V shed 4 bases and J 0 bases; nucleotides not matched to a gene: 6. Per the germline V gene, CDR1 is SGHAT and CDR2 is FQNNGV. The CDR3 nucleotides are TGTGCCAGCAGCTGGGGAGCGGGGCTAGCCAAAAACATTCAGTACTTC. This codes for CASSWGAGLAKNIQYF.

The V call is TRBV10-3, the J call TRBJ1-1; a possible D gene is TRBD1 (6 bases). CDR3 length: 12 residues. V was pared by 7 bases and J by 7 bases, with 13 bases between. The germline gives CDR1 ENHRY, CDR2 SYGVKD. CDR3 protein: CAITGRGGEAFF. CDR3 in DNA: TGTGCCATCACTGGCAGGGGTGGTGAAGCTTTCTTT.

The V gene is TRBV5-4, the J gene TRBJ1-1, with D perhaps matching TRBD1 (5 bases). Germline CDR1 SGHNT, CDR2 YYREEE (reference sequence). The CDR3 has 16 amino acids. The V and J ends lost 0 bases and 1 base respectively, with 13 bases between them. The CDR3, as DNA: TGTGCCAGCAGCTTGGCCGCCGGAGGACAGAACACTGAAGCTTTCTTT. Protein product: CASSLAAGGQNTEAFF.

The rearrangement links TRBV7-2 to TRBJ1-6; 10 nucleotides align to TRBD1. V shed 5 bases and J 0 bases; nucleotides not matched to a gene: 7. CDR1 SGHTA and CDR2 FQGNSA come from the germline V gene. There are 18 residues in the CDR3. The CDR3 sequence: CASSRTGQGTSYNSPLHF. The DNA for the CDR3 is TGTGCCAGCAGCCGAACGGGACAGGGGACCTCCTATAATTCACCCCTCCACTTT.

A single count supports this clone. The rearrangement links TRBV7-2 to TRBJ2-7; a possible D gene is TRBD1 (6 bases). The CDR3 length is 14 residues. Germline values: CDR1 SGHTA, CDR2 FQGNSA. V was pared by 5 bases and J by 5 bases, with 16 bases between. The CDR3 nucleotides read TGTGCCAGCAGCGCGGTGACAGGTCGGAACGAGCAGTACTTC. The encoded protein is CASSAVTGRNEQYF.

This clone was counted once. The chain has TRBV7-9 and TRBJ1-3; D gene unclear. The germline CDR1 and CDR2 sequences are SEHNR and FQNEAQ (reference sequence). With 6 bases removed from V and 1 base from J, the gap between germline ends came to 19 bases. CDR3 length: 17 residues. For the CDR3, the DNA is TGTGCCAGCAGACTAACCCTCCCCACAAAGTCTGGAAACACCATATATTTT. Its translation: CASRLTLPTKSGNTIYF.

The CDR3 sequence is CASSFFFGTEPYEQYF. The CDR3 region has the DNA TGCGCCAGCAGCTTTTTCTTCGGGACAGAGCCCTACGAGCAGTACTTC. J is TRBJ2-7 and V is TRBV5-1; 7 bases fit TRBD1. Germline values: CDR1 SGHRS, CDR2 YFSETQ. The V segment lost 2 bases and the J segment 2 bases; nucleotides outside the gene matches: 10. This CDR3 spans 16 amino acids.

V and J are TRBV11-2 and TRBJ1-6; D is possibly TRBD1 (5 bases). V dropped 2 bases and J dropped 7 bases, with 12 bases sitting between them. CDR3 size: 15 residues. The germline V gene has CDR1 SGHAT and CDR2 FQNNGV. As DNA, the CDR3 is TGTGCCAGCAGCTTAAGGGGCAGGGAGAATTCACCCCTCCACTTT. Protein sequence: CASSLRGRENSPLHF. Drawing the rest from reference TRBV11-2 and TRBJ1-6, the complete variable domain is EAGVAQSPRYKIIEKRQSVAFWCNPISGHATLYWYQQILGQGPKLLIQFQNNGVVDDSQLPKDRFSAERLKGVDSTLKIQPAKLEDSAVYLCASSLRGRENSPLHFGNGTRLTVT.

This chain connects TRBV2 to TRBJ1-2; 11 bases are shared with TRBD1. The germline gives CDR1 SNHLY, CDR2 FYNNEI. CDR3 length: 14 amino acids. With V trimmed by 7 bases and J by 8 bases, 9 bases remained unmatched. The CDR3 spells CASIRGQGEGGYTF. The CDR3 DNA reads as TGTGCCAGCATCAGGGGACAGGGGGAGGGCGGCTACACCTTC.

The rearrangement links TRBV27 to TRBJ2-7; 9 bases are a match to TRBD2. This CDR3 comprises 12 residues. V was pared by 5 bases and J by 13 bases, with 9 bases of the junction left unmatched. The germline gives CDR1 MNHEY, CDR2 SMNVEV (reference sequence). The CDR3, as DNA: TGTGCCAGCAGTCCAGAAGCGGGAGGCCTATACTTC. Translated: CASSPEAGGLYF.

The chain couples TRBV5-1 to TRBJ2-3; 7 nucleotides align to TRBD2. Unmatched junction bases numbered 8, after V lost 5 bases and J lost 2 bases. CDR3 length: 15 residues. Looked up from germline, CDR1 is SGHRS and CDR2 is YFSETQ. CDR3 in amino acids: CASRGLAGDTDTQYF. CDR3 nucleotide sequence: TGCGCCAGCAGGGGATTGGCGGGGGACACAGATACGCAGTATTTT.

The CDR3 nucleotides are TGTGCCAGCAGGATACAGGATAACTATGGCTACACCTTC. Translating it yields CASRIQDNYGYTF. The gene calls are TRBV6-6 and TRBJ1-2; D is possibly TRBD1 (5 bases). Looked up from germline, CDR1 is MNHNY and CDR2 is SVGAGI (reference sequence). This CDR3 comprises 13 residues. V was trimmed by 6 bases and J by 1 base, leaving 9 bases between them.

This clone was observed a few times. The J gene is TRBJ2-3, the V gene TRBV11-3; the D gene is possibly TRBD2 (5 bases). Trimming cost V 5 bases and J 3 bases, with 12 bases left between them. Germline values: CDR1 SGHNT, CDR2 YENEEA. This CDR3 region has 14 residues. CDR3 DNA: TGTGCCAGCAGCCCTGGACTGACTACAGATACGCAGTATTTT. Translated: CASSPGLTTDTQYF.

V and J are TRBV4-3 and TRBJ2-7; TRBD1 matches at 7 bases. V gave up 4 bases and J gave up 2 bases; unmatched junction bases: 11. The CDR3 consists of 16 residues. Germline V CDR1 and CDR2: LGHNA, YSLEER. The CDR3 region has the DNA TGCGCCAGCAGCCTACACCAGACAGGGACCCCCTACGAGCAGTACTTC. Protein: CASSLHQTGTPYEQYF.

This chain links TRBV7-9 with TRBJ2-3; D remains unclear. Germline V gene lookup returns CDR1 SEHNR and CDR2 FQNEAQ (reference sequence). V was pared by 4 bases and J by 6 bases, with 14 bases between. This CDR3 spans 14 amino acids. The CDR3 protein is CASSSTIMGDTQYF. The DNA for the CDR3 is TGTGCCAGCAGCTCGACCATCATGGGGGATACGCAGTATTTT.

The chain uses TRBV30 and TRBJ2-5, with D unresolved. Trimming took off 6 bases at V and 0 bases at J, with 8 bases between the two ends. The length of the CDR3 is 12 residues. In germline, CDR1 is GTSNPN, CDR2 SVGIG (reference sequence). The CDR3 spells CACSPNQETQYF. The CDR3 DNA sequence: TGTGCCTGCAGCCCCAACCAAGAGACCCAGTACTTC.

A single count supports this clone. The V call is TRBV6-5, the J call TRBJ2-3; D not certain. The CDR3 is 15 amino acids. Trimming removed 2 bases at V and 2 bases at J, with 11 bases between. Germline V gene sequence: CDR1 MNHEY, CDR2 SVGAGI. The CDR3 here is CASSYAGRYTDTQYF. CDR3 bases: TGTGCCAGCAGTTACGCCGGCAGATACACAGATACGCAGTATTTT.